Sequencing of this TCR beta chain was carried out in a study of T cell responses to AZD1222 COVID-19 vaccine. At the level of the study: Some second doses came at about 4 weeks and others at about 12 weeks; these were pooled.

Generated by immunoSEQ multiplex PCR, the TCRdb table keeps only in-frame clones and is missing some. Of about 98,000 clones in the sample, around 86% were seen once. The germline gives CDR1 MDHEN, CDR2 SYDVKM. This CDR3 has 12 residues. Trimming removed 8 bases at V and 2 bases at J, with 10 bases between. This TCR derives from an adult in good health. The material sequenced was peripheral blood, taken on day 0 of AZD1222 vaccination. The chain recombines TRBV28 with TRBJ2-7; D possibly corresponds to TRBD2 (5 bases). DNA for the CDR3: TGTGCCAGCGGAGAGGGTCCCTACGAGCAGTACTTC. Its translation is CASGEGPYEQYF.